One and the same sample provided the 23 T cell receptor beta chains below, sequenced in a study of siplizumab effects on memory and regulatory T cells. Data came from immunoSEQ multiplex PCR; TCRdb stores just in-frame clones and leaves some out. This table holds 85,000 to 120,000 clones, roughly 92% found once. Source material: CD4+ T cells sorted from blood. These receptors all stem from a human donor in good health.

V and J are TRBV9 and TRBJ2-7; 8 nucleotides match TRBD2. The trim removed 0 bases at V and 2 bases at J, leaving 7 bases unmatched. Germline V gene sequence: CDR1 SGDLS, CDR2 YYNGEE. The CDR3 totals 16 residues. CDR3 in DNA: TGTGCCAGCAGCGTAGACAGCGGGAGTATTACCTACGAGCAGTACTTC. This sequence encodes CASSVDSGSITYEQYF.

The chain couples TRBV2 to TRBJ1-2; 10 nucleotides agree with TRBD1. With V trimmed by 5 bases and J by 5 bases, 5 bases remained unmatched. Germline V lookup: CDR1 SNHLY, CDR2 FYNNEI. The length of the CDR3 is 14 residues. In DNA, the CDR3 is TGTGCCAGCAGTCCGGGACAGGGGATGTATGGCTACACCTTC. Amino acid sequence: CASSPGQGMYGYTF.

Written as DNA, the CDR3 is TGCGCCAGCAGCTTGGCATTCATGAATCGCATGAACACTGAAGCTTTCTTT. It specifies CASSLAFMNRMNTEAFF. The chain is built from TRBV5-1 and TRBJ1-1; D gene uncertain. The CDR3 has 17 amino acids. From germline, CDR1 is SGHRS and CDR2 YFSETQ. V was clipped by 0 bases and J by 0 bases, with 15 bases between them.

The chain uses TRBV27 and TRBJ2-1; possible D gene TRBD2, 6 bases. V was shortened by 5 bases and J by 3 bases, with 17 bases between the two germline ends. The CDR3 is 16 residues long. Germline V gene lookup returns CDR1 MNHEY and CDR2 SMNVEV (reference sequence). CDR3 sequence reads: CASSRPPSANYNEQFF. The CDR3 region has the DNA TGTGCCAGCAGTCGCCCTCCTAGCGCCAACTACAATGAGCAGTTCTTC.

This chain uses TRBV25-1 with TRBJ2-2; D unclear. Per germline, CDR1 MGHDK and CDR2 SYGVNS. The CDR3 has 15 residues. V gave up 2 bases and J gave up 1 base, with 8 bases separating them. CDR3 in DNA: TGTGCCAGCAGTGAAATTCGGAAGAACACCGGGGAGCTGTTTTTT. It encodes CASSEIRKNTGELFF.

This rearrangement joins TRBV5-1 to TRBJ2-7; TRBD1 aligns across 7 bases. CDR1 is SGHRS, CDR2 YFSETQ, per germline. The CDR3 spans 17 residues. Trimming took 0 bases from V and 3 from J; bases not matched to a gene: 12. CDR3 in amino acids: CASSLGRQGKLFYEQYF. The CDR3 DNA reads as TGCGCCAGCAGCTTGGGGCGACAGGGAAAATTATTCTACGAGCAGTACTTC. The whole variable domain, filled in from reference TRBV5-1 and TRBJ2-7, reads KAGVTQTPRYLIKTRGQQVTLSCSPISGHRSVSWYQQTPGQGLQFLFEYFSETQRNKGNFPGRFSGRQFSNSRSEMNVSTLELGDSALYLCASSLGRQGKLFYEQYFGPGTRLTVT.

This rearrangement joins TRBV5-8 to TRBJ1-5; D uncertain. V shed 0 bases and J shed 5 bases, with 3 bases lying between them. CDR1 and CDR2 (germline): SGHTS, YDEGEE. CDR3 size: 12 residues. CDR3 loop: CASSLGDQPQHF. CDR3 in DNA: TGTGCCAGCAGCTTGGGGGATCAGCCCCAGCATTTT. The full variable domain, in which reference TRBV5-8 and TRBJ1-5 provide the parts outside the CDR3, is EAGVTQSPTHLIKTRGQQATLRCSPISGHTSVYWYQQALGLGLQFLLWYDEGEERNRGNFPPRFSGRQFPNYSSELNVNALELEDSALYLCASSLGDQPQHFGDGTRLSIL.

The V gene is TRBV28, the J gene TRBJ2-7, with TRBD2 matching 9 bases. CDR3 length: 14 residues. CDR1 is MDHEN, CDR2 SYDVKM, per germline. V was pared by 6 bases and J by 4 bases, with 7 bases of the junction left unmatched. This chain's CDR3 is CASRPGLALYEQYF. Here the CDR3 DNA reads TGTGCCAGCAGGCCGGGACTAGCTCTGTACGAGCAGTACTTC.

The rearrangement joins TRBV5-1 to TRBJ2-2; D might be TRBD2 (5 bases). CDR3 length equals 17 residues. The germline V and J ends were trimmed by 0 bases and 5 bases, with 17 bases remaining between them. From germline, CDR1 is SGHRS and CDR2 YFSETQ. CDR3 region: CASSLVSGGSGTGELFF. As DNA, the CDR3 is TGCGCCAGCAGCTTGGTTTCAGGAGGAAGCGGAACCGGGGAGCTGTTTTTT.

The chain couples TRBV18 to TRBJ2-3; D gene ambiguous. Per the germline V gene, CDR1 is KGHSH and CDR2 is LQKENI. The CDR3 length is 14 residues. The CDR3 is CGSRRSSGTDTQYF. In DNA form, the CDR3 reads TGTGGATCACGCCGCTCTTCTGGCACAGATACGCAGTATTTT.

The rearrangement uses TRBV6-4 and TRBJ1-2, with 7 bases lining up with TRBD1. V dropped 5 bases and J dropped 8; count of bases not matched to a gene: 8. Germline CDR1 MRHNA, CDR2 SNTAGT. The CDR3 has 13 amino acids. The CDR3 spells CASSPGGGLGYTF. CDR3 DNA sequence: TGTGCCAGCAGTCCAGGGGGAGGGCTCGGCTACACCTTC.

This rearrangement joins TRBV30 to TRBJ2-3, with 10 bases aligning to TRBD2. Per the germline V gene, CDR1 is GTSNPN and CDR2 is SVGIG (reference sequence). The CDR3 length is 14 residues. J lost 10 bases, V lost 4 bases, and 11 bases had no gene match. The CDR3 DNA follows: TGTGCCTGGAACCTAGCGGGAGTTACCTATCCGCAGTATTTT. Translating it yields CAWNLAGVTYPQYF.

The chain employs TRBV7-8 and TRBJ2-1; 8 positions match TRBD1. Looked up from germline, CDR1 is SGHVS and CDR2 is FQNEAQ. The V gene end was trimmed by 1 base and the J gene end by 7 bases; junction bases not matched to a gene: 9. The CDR3 is made up of 16 amino acids. The CDR3 loop reads CASSLVRGRRSNEQFF. In DNA, the CDR3 is TGTGCCAGCAGCTTAGTCAGGGGGCGCAGGTCGAATGAGCAGTTCTTC. The complete variable domain, with remaining parts taken from reference TRBV7-8 and TRBJ2-1, reads GAGVSQSPRYKVAKRGQDVALRCDPISGHVSLFWYQQALGQGPEFLTYFQNEAQLDKSGLPSDRFFAERPEGSVSTLKIQRTQQEDSAVYLCASSLVRGRRSNEQFFGPGTRLTVL.

CDR3 region: CASQGGPSRRVNEKLFF. Written as DNA, the CDR3 is TGTGCCAGCCAAGGAGGCCCTAGCCGCCGCGTGAATGAAAAACTGTTTTTT. This rearrangement joins TRBV19 to TRBJ1-4; D gene unclear. The CDR3 is 17 amino acids. Germline V lookup: CDR1 LNHDA, CDR2 SQIVND (reference sequence). The V end lost 9 bases, the J end lost 5 bases, and 25 bases lay between the germline ends.

CDR3 region: CASSPEQTGTGGNEQFF. As DNA, the CDR3 is TGTGCCAGCTCACCCGAGCAAACCGGGACAGGGGGAAATGAGCAGTTCTTC. This chain links TRBV18 with TRBJ2-1; 11 nucleotides match TRBD1. V lost 3 bases and J lost 7; bases outside the gene matches: 11. The CDR3 consists of 17 residues. Germline values: CDR1 KGHSH, CDR2 LQKENI.

The V gene is TRBV14, the J gene TRBJ2-1; no clear D. There are 18 residues in the CDR3. V dropped 4 bases and J dropped 5 bases, with 24 bases sitting between them. The germline V gene has CDR1 SGHDN and CDR2 FVKESK. CDR3 residues: CASSPPPRKLASDNEQFF. In DNA, the CDR3 is TGTGCCAGCAGCCCGCCCCCTAGGAAGCTGGCATCGGACAATGAGCAGTTCTTC.

The chain recombines TRBV28 with TRBJ2-3; D unresolved. CDR3 length: 15 residues. V lost 2 bases, J lost 8 bases, and 17 bases lay in between. Germline CDR1 is MDHEN and CDR2 is SYDVKM. The CDR3, as DNA: TGTGCCAGCAGTTTACGTGGCAGAACTACGGGTACGCAGTATTTT. Translated, it gives CASSLRGRTTGTQYF.

The CDR3 coding sequence is TGTGCCAGTAGTGCCGTTATGAACACTGAAGCTTTCTTT. Its protein is CASSAVMNTEAFF. The rearrangement links TRBV19 to TRBJ1-1; D gene ambiguous. The CDR3 has 13 amino acids. Germline V CDR1 and CDR2: LNHDA, SQIVND (reference sequence). V lost 5 bases and J 0 bases, leaving 7 bases between the germline ends. The full variable domain, in which reference TRBV19 and TRBJ1-1 provide the parts outside the CDR3, is DGGITQSPKYLFRKEGQNVTLSCEQNLNHDAMYWYRQDPGQGLRLIYYSQIVNDFQKGDIAEGYSVSREKKESFPLTVTSAQKNPTAFYLCASSAVMNTEAFFGQGTRLTVV.

Turning to this clone: The germline gene is not matched at one end of the junction; a read error may be the cause. The chain recombines TRBV14 with TRBJ2-2, with 7 bases fitting TRBD1. Germline CDR1 and CDR2: SGHDN and FVKESK. This CDR3 region has 14 residues. CDR3 bases: TGTGCCAGCACCCAAGCCAGGGGGACCGGGGAGCTGTTTTTT. It codes for CASTQARGTGELFF.

V is TRBV5-4 and J is TRBJ1-2; TRBD1 matches 11 bases. The CDR3 length is 16 residues. Germline V gene sequence: CDR1 SGHNT, CDR2 YYREEE (reference sequence). Unmatched junction bases numbered 10, after V lost 3 bases and J lost 6 bases. The DNA for the CDR3 is TGTGCCAGCAGCTCATTCCGGGACAGGGGGATCGATGGCTACACCTTC. It specifies CASSSFRDRGIDGYTF.

The chain links TRBV19 to TRBJ2-1, with TRBD2 matching 7 bases. The ends lost 4 bases at V and 5 bases at J; junction bases unmatched: 8. Germline CDR1 is LNHDA and CDR2 is SQIVND (reference sequence). The CDR3 length is 15 residues. The DNA for the CDR3 is TGTGCCAGTAGTACTCCCGGGACTACTAACAATGAGCAGTTCTTC. Translation gives CASSTPGTTNNEQFF. The full variable domain, rest sourced from reference TRBV19 and TRBJ2-1, is DGGITQSPKYLFRKEGQNVTLSCEQNLNHDAMYWYRQDPGQGLRLIYYSQIVNDFQKGDIAEGYSVSREKKESFPLTVTSAQKNPTAFYLCASSTPGTTNNEQFFGPGTRLTVL.

The rearrangement joins TRBV19 to TRBJ2-4; 9 nucleotides align to TRBD2. The CDR3 is made up of 16 amino acids. V dropped 9 bases and J dropped 7; count of bases not matched to a gene: 16. CDR1 is LNHDA, CDR2 SQIVND, per germline (reference sequence). The CDR3 region has the DNA TGTGCCAGCCGATATAGCGGGAGCGAGGGTTTGAACATTCAGTACTTC. Translating gives CASRYSGSEGLNIQYF.

The chain has TRBV28 and TRBJ1-4, with a weak D call TRBD1 (5 bases). With 5 bases removed from V and 7 bases from J, the gap between germline ends came to 17 bases. The V gene's germline CDR1 is MDHEN and CDR2 SYDVKM. The CDR3 extends over 15 amino acids. The CDR3 nucleotides read TGTGCCAGCAGTACCTTGGGGGGAGGGAGTGAAAAACTGTTTTTT. It is translated as CASSTLGGGSEKLFF.